The rows below give T cell receptor beta chains drawn from one sample of a study of identical twins. TCRdb re-analysed the 5' RACE reads in MiXCR, keeping a single row per CDR3 protein. The sample holds a few hundred thousand distinct CDR3 sequences, about 18% seen once. Specimen: naive T cells sorted from blood. These receptors all come from a man aged 50 or older in good health. Both conserved end residues are part of each CDR3. A D gene is named only where the DNA matches it firmly. Rows may omit the clone size; those that give it use once, few, many or a size class.

j_call: TRBJ2-7
v_call: TRBV10-3
d_call: -
clone_size: many
cdr3_aa: CAISDIGYEQYF
cdr3_nt: TGTGCCATCAGTGACATAGGCTACGAGCAGTACTTC

j_call: TRBJ2-7
v_call: TRBV12-3/TRBV12-4
d_call: -
clone_size: many
cdr3_aa: CASSLDGASVSEQYF
cdr3_nt: TGTGCCAGCAGTTTAGACGGGGCAAGTGTATCCGAGCAGTACTTC

j_call: TRBJ1-6
v_call: TRBV4-2
d_call: -
clone_size: few
cdr3_aa: CASSQGGDSPLHF
cdr3_nt: TGTGCCAGCAGCCAAGGAGGGGATTCACCCCTCCACTTT

j_call: TRBJ1-5
v_call: TRBV6-2/TRBV6-3
d_call: -
clone_size: many
cdr3_aa: CASSQPGGQPQHF
cdr3_nt: TGTGCCAGCAGTCAGCCGGGGGGGCAGCCCCAGCATTTT

j_call: TRBJ1-2
v_call: TRBV29-1
d_call: TRBD1
clone_size: -
cdr3_aa: CSADRGDGYTF
cdr3_nt: TGCAGCGCTGACAGGGGGGATGGCTACACCTTC

j_call: TRBJ2-7
v_call: TRBV20-1
d_call: TRBD1
clone_size: -
cdr3_aa: CSARVPRGLSYEQYF
cdr3_nt: TGCAGTGCTAGAGTGCCGAGGGGGCTCAGCTACGAGCAGTACTTC

j_call: TRBJ2-1
v_call: TRBV20-1
d_call: TRBD2
clone_size: -
cdr3_aa: CSARDPAGGLWEQFF
cdr3_nt: TGCAGTGCTAGAGATCCAGCGGGGGGGCTATGGGAGCAGTTCTTC

j_call: TRBJ2-6
v_call: TRBV5-6
d_call: TRBD1
clone_size: -
cdr3_aa: CASSWGTGRSGANVLTF
cdr3_nt: TGTGCCAGCAGCTGGGGGACAGGGCGCTCTGGGGCCAACGTCCTGACTTTC

j_call: TRBJ2-7
v_call: TRBV7-3
d_call: TRBD1
clone_size: few
cdr3_aa: CASSPTGSREQYF
cdr3_nt: TGTGCCAGCAGCCCGACAGGGTCCAGGGAGCAGTACTTC

j_call: TRBJ1-1
v_call: TRBV12-3/TRBV12-4
d_call: -
clone_size: many
cdr3_aa: CASIWNRYTEAFF
cdr3_nt: TGTGCCAGCATATGGAACCGTTATACTGAAGCTTTCTTT

j_call: TRBJ2-3
v_call: TRBV11-2
d_call: TRBD2
clone_size: many
cdr3_aa: CASSRLPGLAGGGTDTQYF
cdr3_nt: TGTGCCAGCAGCCGCCTCCCGGGACTAGCGGGGGGAGGCACAGATACGCAGTATTTT

j_call: TRBJ2-3
v_call: TRBV6-2/TRBV6-3
d_call: TRBD2
clone_size: once
cdr3_aa: CASSYRRPSGGRSTDTQYF
cdr3_nt: TGTGCCAGCAGTTATCGTCGGCCTAGCGGGGGCCGTAGCACAGATACGCAGTATTTT

j_call: TRBJ2-2
v_call: TRBV5-1
d_call: -
clone_size: many
cdr3_aa: CASSGDTHTGELFF
cdr3_nt: TGCGCCAGCAGCGGGGACACCCACACCGGGGAGCTGTTTTTT

j_call: TRBJ2-1
v_call: TRBV12-3/TRBV12-4
d_call: -
clone_size: -
cdr3_aa: CASIKASSDEQFF
cdr3_nt: TGTGCCAGCATCAAGGCTAGCTCCGATGAGCAGTTCTTC

j_call: TRBJ2-3
v_call: TRBV27
d_call: TRBD2
clone_size: -
cdr3_aa: CASSLSDWRGSTQYF
cdr3_nt: TGTGCCAGCAGTTTGTCCGACTGGCGGGGGAGTACGCAGTATTTT

j_call: TRBJ2-1
v_call: TRBV10-3
d_call: TRBD2
clone_size: few
cdr3_aa: CAISESQLAGDNEQFF
cdr3_nt: TGTGCCATCAGTGAGTCGCAACTAGCGGGCGACAATGAGCAGTTCTTC

j_call: TRBJ2-3
v_call: TRBV20-1
d_call: -
clone_size: -
cdr3_aa: CSADASASTDTQYF
cdr3_nt: TGCAGTGCTGACGCTAGCGCTAGCACAGATACGCAGTATTTT

j_call: TRBJ2-5
v_call: TRBV7-7
d_call: -
clone_size: -
cdr3_aa: CASSLERGPQETQYF
cdr3_nt: TGTGCCAGCAGCTTAGAAAGGGGTCCCCAAGAGACCCAGTACTTC

j_call: TRBJ1-1
v_call: TRBV5-6
d_call: -
clone_size: -
cdr3_aa: CASTYVGRLNTEAFF
cdr3_nt: TGTGCCAGCACCTATGTCGGGAGATTGAACACTGAAGCTTTCTTT

j_call: TRBJ1-6
v_call: TRBV27
d_call: -
clone_size: many
cdr3_aa: CASRRTGIYNSPLHF
cdr3_nt: TGTGCCAGCAGACGAACAGGGATCTATAATTCACCCCTCCACTTT

j_call: TRBJ1-6
v_call: TRBV7-9
d_call: TRBD1
clone_size: -
cdr3_aa: CASSLAGGESPLHF
cdr3_nt: TGTGCCAGCAGCTTAGCAGGGGGCGAGTCACCCCTCCACTTT

j_call: TRBJ1-1
v_call: TRBV6-1
d_call: -
clone_size: many
cdr3_aa: CASSLRGEGTEAFF
cdr3_nt: TGTGCCAGCAGCCTGCGGGGGGAGGGCACTGAAGCTTTCTTT

j_call: TRBJ1-5
v_call: TRBV12-3/TRBV12-4
d_call: -
clone_size: few
cdr3_aa: CASSFIGVQTNQPQHF
cdr3_nt: TGTGCCAGCAGTTTTATTGGGGTACAGACAAATCAGCCCCAGCATTTT

j_call: TRBJ2-2
v_call: TRBV18
d_call: -
clone_size: few
cdr3_aa: CASSPEYGGELFF
cdr3_nt: TGTGCCAGCTCACCTGAGTACGGCGGGGAGCTGTTTTTT

j_call: TRBJ1-2
v_call: TRBV12-3/TRBV12-4
d_call: -
clone_size: -
cdr3_aa: CASKPQTATNYGYTF
cdr3_nt: TGTGCCAGCAAACCCCAAACAGCAACTAACTATGGCTACACCTTC

j_call: TRBJ1-2
v_call: TRBV20-1
d_call: -
clone_size: few
cdr3_aa: CSLRGASNYGYTF
cdr3_nt: TGCAGCCTCCGGGGGGCGAGTAACTATGGCTACACCTTC

j_call: TRBJ1-5
v_call: TRBV19
d_call: -
clone_size: -
cdr3_aa: CASDGRGRRDQPQHF
cdr3_nt: TGTGCCAGTGATGGGAGGGGCAGGCGCGATCAGCCCCAGCATTTT

j_call: TRBJ2-3
v_call: TRBV20-1
d_call: TRBD2
clone_size: -
cdr3_aa: CSAMPSPGTSYRTDTQYF
cdr3_nt: TGCAGTGCGATGCCCTCTCCCGGGACTAGTTATCGCACAGATACGCAGTATTTT

j_call: TRBJ2-7
v_call: TRBV6-2/TRBV6-3
d_call: -
clone_size: -
cdr3_aa: CATTTTSYEQYF
cdr3_nt: TGTGCCACCACGACTACCTCCTACGAGCAGTACTTC

j_call: TRBJ2-1
v_call: TRBV4-3
d_call: TRBD2
clone_size: -
cdr3_aa: CASSQGLAGGTHNEQFF
cdr3_nt: TGCGCCAGCAGCCAAGGCCTAGCGGGAGGGACCCACAATGAGCAGTTCTTC

j_call: TRBJ2-7
v_call: TRBV2
d_call: -
clone_size: -
cdr3_aa: CASSPPGIGEQYF
cdr3_nt: TGTGCCAGCAGCCCCCCGGGGATTGGCGAGCAGTACTTC

j_call: TRBJ2-5
v_call: TRBV4-3
d_call: -
clone_size: many
cdr3_aa: CASSQDWREETQYF
cdr3_nt: TGCGCCAGCAGCCAAGATTGGCGCGAAGAGACCCAGTACTTC

j_call: TRBJ2-7
v_call: TRBV20-1
d_call: TRBD2
clone_size: -
cdr3_aa: CSARGLPGLAGARSYEQYF
cdr3_nt: TGCAGTGCTAGAGGGCTCCCGGGACTAGCGGGGGCCAGATCCTACGAGCAGTACTTC

j_call: TRBJ2-1
v_call: TRBV3-1
d_call: -
clone_size: many
cdr3_aa: CASTKGGGAEIAYNEQFF
cdr3_nt: TGTGCCAGCACGAAAGGGGGGGGGGCAGAGATCGCCTACAATGAGCAGTTCTTC

j_call: TRBJ1-1
v_call: TRBV12-3/TRBV12-4
d_call: -
clone_size: few
cdr3_aa: CASNRGTIMNTEAFF
cdr3_nt: TGTGCCAGCAACCGCGGGACAATCATGAACACTGAAGCTTTCTTT

j_call: TRBJ2-3
v_call: TRBV20-1
d_call: -
clone_size: -
cdr3_aa: CSAITSAGTDTQYF
cdr3_nt: TGCAGTGCCATAACCTCGGCGGGCACAGATACGCAGTATTTT

j_call: TRBJ1-4
v_call: TRBV12-3/TRBV12-4
d_call: -
clone_size: -
cdr3_aa: CASRGPQDEKLFF
cdr3_nt: TGTGCCAGCCGGGGGCCCCAGGATGAAAAACTGTTTTTT

j_call: TRBJ2-3
v_call: TRBV6-1
d_call: TRBD1
clone_size: -
cdr3_aa: CASRGRTGTFTDTQYF
cdr3_nt: TGTGCCAGCAGGGGACGGACAGGGACCTTCACAGATACGCAGTATTTT

j_call: TRBJ2-5
v_call: TRBV21-1
d_call: -
clone_size: -
cdr3_aa: CANTPPLGGHQETQYF
cdr3_nt: TGTGCCAACACGCCACCCCTCGGGGGGCACCAAGAGACCCAGTACTTC

j_call: TRBJ2-7
v_call: TRBV5-6
d_call: -
clone_size: many
cdr3_aa: CASKPSRSYEQYF
cdr3_nt: TGTGCCAGCAAACCATCACGCTCCTACGAGCAGTACTTC

j_call: TRBJ2-7
v_call: TRBV5-1
d_call: -
clone_size: many
cdr3_aa: CASSYGAGSYEQYF
cdr3_nt: TGCGCCAGCAGCTACGGGGCGGGCTCCTACGAGCAGTACTTC

j_call: TRBJ2-2
v_call: TRBV24-1
d_call: TRBD1
clone_size: -
cdr3_aa: CATSEAGTGLFGELFF
cdr3_nt: TGTGCCACCAGTGAGGCCGGGACAGGTCTTTTCGGGGAGCTGTTTTTT

j_call: TRBJ2-1
v_call: TRBV5-1
d_call: -
clone_size: -
cdr3_aa: CASSLLSKDNEQFF
cdr3_nt: TGCGCCAGCAGCTTGTTAAGCAAAGACAATGAGCAGTTCTTC